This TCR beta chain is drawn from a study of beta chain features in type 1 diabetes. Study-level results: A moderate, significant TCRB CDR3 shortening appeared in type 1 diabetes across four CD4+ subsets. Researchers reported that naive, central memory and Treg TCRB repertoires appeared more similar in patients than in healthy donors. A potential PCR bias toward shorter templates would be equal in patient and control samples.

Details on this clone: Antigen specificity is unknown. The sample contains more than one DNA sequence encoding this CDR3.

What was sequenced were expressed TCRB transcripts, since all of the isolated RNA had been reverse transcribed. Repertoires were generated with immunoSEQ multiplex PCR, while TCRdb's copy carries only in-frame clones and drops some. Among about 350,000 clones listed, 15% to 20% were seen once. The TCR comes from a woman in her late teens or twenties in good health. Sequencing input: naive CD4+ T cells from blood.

DNA for the CDR3: TGCGCCAGCAGCCGTCCGGGGGGGTCCTACGAGCAGTACTTC. The encoded protein is CASSRPGGSYEQYF. The gene calls are TRBV4-1 and TRBJ2-7; 8 bases agree with TRBD2. From germline, CDR1 is MGHRA and CDR2 YSYEKL. Trimming took 4 bases from V and 1 from J; bases not matched to a gene: 3. The CDR3 is 14 amino acids.